The T cell receptor (beta chain) described here comes from a study of neoadjuvant nivolumab and ipilimumab in lung cancer. Study-wide context: Patients got nivolumab 3 mg/kg on days 1, 15 and 29; combination added ipilimumab 1 mg/kg day 1.

Trimming took 5 bases from V and 3 from J; bases not matched to a gene: 4. The CDR3 spans 14 residues. The germline V gene has CDR1 SGHTA and CDR2 FQGNSA. This clone was seen a handful of times. Produced via immunoSEQ multiplex PCR; TCRdb's table is partial and in-frame only. The repertoire consists of under 15,000 clones, with around 70% occurring once and the leading ten covering roughly 24%. The specimen comprised peripheral blood, sampled after neoadjuvant nivolumab, alone or with ipilimumab, at or shortly before surgery. The sequence derives from an adult with non-small cell lung cancer. The chain recombines TRBV7-2 with TRBJ1-2; 9 bases are shared with TRBD1. CDR3 DNA sequence: TGTGCCAGCAGCCCAACAGGGGGCGACTATGGCTACACCTTC. It yields the protein CASSPTGGDYGYTF.